Each of the 7 T cell receptor beta chains below was sequenced from the same sample in a study of T-cell reconstitution after alpha-beta-depleted transplantation in children (dated by TCRdb to about 2016). Reading the label with the study, this specimen's treatment or condition is: allogeneic hematopoietic cell transplantation with graft depleted of TCRalphabeta T cells and CD19 B cells. The library came from PCR. The sample was run on an Illumina HiSeq 2500. TCR libraries were prepared with molecular barcoding, using unique molecular identifiers to normalize TCRbeta repertoire quantification. TCRdb reran the public reads through fastp at Q25 and MiXCR, keeping productive beta chains. A single entry per CDR3 protein holds the most common genes and DNA from its merged rows. This sample has approximately 97,000 distinct CDR3 sequences in its table, and around 7% of those were observed once. The biggest ten clones account for roughly 15% of the sample.

Sequences were derived from PBMCs, sampled before TCRalphabeta/CD19-depleted stem cell transplant. The receptors derive from a boy younger than 10 with acute lymphoblastic leukemia, due to receive a stem cell transplant.

In its sample, this clonotype was seen many times. The V gene is TRBV7-9, the J gene TRBJ1-2; D gene uncertain. The CDR3 is 15 amino acids. V was clipped by 0 bases and J by 0 bases, with 8 bases between them. The germline V gene has CDR1 SEHNR and CDR2 FQNEAQ (reference sequence). CDR3: CASSLAREANYGYTF. CDR3 bases: TGTGCCAGCAGCTTAGCGCGCGAAGCTAACTATGGCTACACCTTC. The full variable domain, completed using reference TRBV7-9 and TRBJ1-2, is DTGVSQNPRHKITKRGQNVTFRCDPISEHNRLYWYRQTLGQGPEFLTYFQNEAQLEKSRLLSDRFSAERPKGSFSTLEIQRTEQGDSAMYLCASSLAREANYGYTFGSGTRLTVV.

The table lists this clonotype with a few counts. The CDR3 DNA is TGTGCCAGCAGGACAGTCAATGGCTACACCTTC. Amino acid sequence: CASRTVNGYTF. This rearrangement joins TRBV28 to TRBJ1-2, with D perhaps matching TRBD1 (5 bases). Germline assignment: CDR1 MDHEN and CDR2 SYDVKM. The length of the CDR3 is 11 residues. V was trimmed by 6 bases and J by 6 bases, leaving 8 bases between them.

The V gene is TRBV6-1, the J gene TRBJ1-4; tentatively, D is TRBD1 (5 bases). This CDR3 comprises 15 residues. Germline CDR1 reads MNHNS; CDR2 reads SASEGT. V gave up 0 bases and J gave up 5 bases, with 10 bases separating them. CDR3 DNA sequence: TGTGCCAGCAGTGAAGCGGAGGGGTCCAATGAAAAACTGTTTTTT. It translates to CASSEAEGSNEKLFF.

This clonotype showed up just a few times. This sequence joins TRBV9 and TRBJ2-6; 10 bases align to TRBD1. V was clipped by 4 bases and J by 2 bases; unmatched bases: 9. Germline CDR1 and CDR2: SGDLS and YYNGEE. The CDR3 contains 18 residues. This CDR3 reads CASSPRQGAGAGANVLTF. Here the CDR3 DNA reads TGTGCCAGCAGCCCCCGACAGGGGGCGGGGGCTGGGGCCAACGTCCTGACTTTC.

V gene TRBV9 combines with J gene TRBJ2-7; 8 bases fit TRBD1. Germline V gene sequence: CDR1 SGDLS, CDR2 YYNGEE. The CDR3 totals 15 residues. The J segment lost 3 bases and the V segment lost 2 bases, leaving 7 bases of the junction unmatched. CDR3 residues: CASSVSTGQGYEQYF. CDR3 DNA sequence: TGTGCCAGCAGCGTCTCCACCGGACAGGGCTACGAGCAGTACTTC. The full variable domain, in which reference TRBV9 and TRBJ2-7 provide the parts outside the CDR3, is DSGVTQTPKHLITATGQRVTLRCSPRSGDLSVYWYQQSLDQGLQFLIQYYNGEERAKGNILERFSAQQFPDLHSELNLSSLELGDSALYFCASSVSTGQGYEQYFGPGTRLTVT.

The genes are TRBV12-3 or TRBV12-4 and TRBJ1-6; D may be TRBD1 (5 bases). Trimming took off 4 bases at V and 8 bases at J, with 12 bases between the two ends. The CDR3 loop spans 14 amino acids. This CDR3 reads CASSSGGEDSPLHF. CDR3 DNA sequence: TGTGCCAGCAGTTCGGGGGGGGAGGATTCACCCCTCCACTTT.

About this clonotype: A much larger clone lies a single base off, so this may be a read error. Given the absence of the conserved phenylalanine or tryptophan at the CDR3 end, a read error is likely. V is TRBV29-1 and J is TRBJ2-7, with D possibly being TRBD1 (6 bases). The CDR3 is 13 amino acids. V lost 6 bases, J lost 2 bases, and 14 bases lay in between. Germline values: CDR1 SQVTM, CDR2 ANQGSEA. CDR3 coding DNA: TGCAGCGTCACCAACAGGGAGCCCTACGAGCAGTACTGC. The encoded protein is CSVTNREPYEQYC.